This T cell receptor (beta chain) derives from a study of T cells after yellow fever vaccination. Study-level points and caveats: Post-booster repertoires again held most primary-vaccination clones (just under 97% CD4, around 90% CD8).

TCRdb reanalysed the 5' RACE reads using MiXCR and keeps one entry per CDR3 protein. The sample lists about 340,000 distinct CDR3 sequences, under 15% occurring once. V gave up 6 bases and J gave up 4 bases, with 8 bases separating them. The CDR3 length is 12 residues. Germline V CDR1 and CDR2: SGHTA, FQGTGA. Details on this clonotype: Its antigen is undetermined.

This clonotype was obtained from a man in his late teens or twenties who received the YFV17D yellow fever vaccine. This sample comprised CD4+ T cells sorted from PBMCs, obtained 15 days after the yellow fever booster vaccination. The chain recombines TRBV7-3 with TRBJ2-3, with D maybe TRBD2 (6 bases). CDR3 loop: CASSAGSDTQYF. CDR3 DNA sequence: TGTGCCAGCAGTGCGGGGTCAGATACGCAGTATTTT. The variable domain in full, with the rest retrieved from reference TRBV7-3 and TRBJ2-3, is GAGVSQTPSNKVTEKGKYVELRCDPISGHTALYWYRQSLGQGPEFLIYFQGTGAADDSGLPNDRFFAVRPEGSVSTLKIQRTERGDSAVYLCASSAGSDTQYFGPGTRLTVL.